This passage covers 15 T cell receptor beta chains from one sample sequenced in a study of cytomegalovirus exposure and HLA in healthy donors. In the PCR, 60 Vbeta and 13 Jbeta primers were used. The method was immunoSEQ multiplex PCR; TCRdb's version includes in-frame clones alone and lacks a portion of them. Of 60,000 to 70,000 clones detected, 60% to 80% appear once; the ten largest clones hold about 17%. Material for sequencing was PBMCs. The receptors stem from a man aged 35-49 years in good health and CMV-seropositive.

The rearrangement uses TRBV5-1 and TRBJ2-2; 15 nucleotides match TRBD2. Trimming took 5 bases from V and 5 from J; bases not matched to a gene: 10. Germline-derived CDR1 and CDR2 are SGHRS and YFSETQ. CDR3 length equals 18 residues. As DNA, the CDR3 is TGCGCCAGCAGATTTACGGGACTAGCGGGAGGAAGGACCGGGGAGCTGTTTTTT. The encoded protein is CASRFTGLAGGRTGELFF.

The rearrangement links TRBV10-3 to TRBJ2-1, with 12 bases that match TRBD2. Trimming removed 4 bases from V and 4 bases from J; junction bases left unmatched: 8. The germline V gene encodes CDR1 ENHRY and CDR2 SYGVKD. There are 17 residues in the CDR3. CDR3 sequence reads: CAISVGVLAGGYNEQFF. The CDR3, as DNA: TGTGCCATCAGTGTAGGGGTGCTAGCGGGAGGGTACAATGAGCAGTTCTTC.

The chain uses TRBV12-5 and TRBJ2-1; TRBD1 agrees at 7 bases. From germline, CDR1 is LGHNT and CDR2 FRNRAP. CDR3 size: 13 residues. J gave up 4 bases and V 6 bases, and 3 bases lay outside the gene matches. Written as DNA, the CDR3 is TGTGCTAGTGGCATGGGACAGTACAATGAGCAGTTCTTC. Translated: CASGMGQYNEQFF.

V gene TRBV6-1 combines with J gene TRBJ2-7; D might be TRBD1 (6 bases). Germline-derived CDR1 and CDR2 are MNHNS and SASEGT. V lost 8 bases and J lost 5, with 19 bases in between. This CDR3 is built from 14 residues. The CDR3 loop is CASVSEQGINEQYF. The CDR3 DNA is TGTGCCAGCGTAAGTGAACAGGGCATCAACGAGCAGTACTTC.

The genes are TRBV6-1 and TRBJ2-7, with 7 bases aligning to TRBD1. CDR3 length: 14 residues. CDR1 MNHNS and CDR2 SASEGT come from the germline V gene. With 8 bases clipped from V and 5 bases from J, the junction kept 12 bases outside the gene matches. The CDR3 DNA follows: TGTGCCAGCCATTCACCGGGACAGAACAACGAGCAGTACTTC. Amino acid sequence: CASHSPGQNNEQYF.

The chain is built from TRBV4-1 and TRBJ1-5; D is unclear. Trimming cost V 1 base and J 5 bases, with 3 bases left between them. The CDR3 sequence is 12 residues long. The V gene's germline CDR1 is MGHRA and CDR2 YSYEKL. The CDR3 sequence is CASSQGDQPQHF. Here the CDR3 DNA reads TGCGCCAGCAGCCAAGGAGATCAGCCCCAGCATTTT.

This clone was recorded once. J is TRBJ2-2 and V is TRBV5-1, with a possible D match to TRBD2 (6 bases). CDR1 is SGHRS, CDR2 YFSETQ, per germline. There are 16 residues in the CDR3. Trimming pared 1 base from V and 1 base from J, leaving 11 bases between. CDR3 protein: CASSLPGAGNTGELFF. The CDR3 coding sequence is TGCGCCAGCAGCTTGCCGGGAGCAGGGAACACCGGGGAGCTGTTTTTT. Complete variable domain (other parts from reference TRBV5-1 and TRBJ2-2): KAGVTQTPRYLIKTRGQQVTLSCSPISGHRSVSWYQQTPGQGLQFLFEYFSETQRNKGNFPGRFSGRQFSNSRSEMNVSTLELGDSALYLCASSLPGAGNTGELFFGEGSRLTVL.

The chain recombines TRBV6-1 with TRBJ2-5; TRBD2 matches 11 bases. V dropped 1 base and J dropped 5; count of bases not matched to a gene: 6. Germline CDR1 reads MNHNS; CDR2 reads SASEGT. CDR3 size: 16 residues. The DNA of the CDR3 is TGTGCCAGCAGTGAAGGTAGCGGGAGGGCCGGGGAGACCCAGTACTTC. It codes for CASSEGSGRAGETQYF.

This clone is medium-sized in the sample. The chain joins TRBV11-1 to TRBJ2-7, with TRBD1 matching over 9 bases. Germline CDR1 reads SGHAT; CDR2 reads FQDESV (reference sequence). The CDR3 totals 16 residues. Germline trimming cut 4 bases from V and 4 bases from J; bases unmatched to any gene: 11. DNA for the CDR3: TGTGCCAGCAGCTCACCGGGACAGGGTGTTTTGTACGAGCAGTACTTC. As protein: CASSSPGQGVLYEQYF.

The chain combines TRBV18 with TRBJ2-2, with 8 bases identical to TRBD1. CDR1 is KGHSH and CDR2 is LQKENI in the germline V gene. The CDR3 covers 15 residues. Trimming removed 6 bases from V and 2 bases from J; junction bases left unmatched: 5. The DNA of the CDR3 is TGTGCCAGCTCGCAGACAGGGGTTAACACCGGGGAGCTGTTTTTT. Translated: CASSQTGVNTGELFF.

A word on this clone: The junction differs from germline at one of its ends, possibly a read error. The chain combines TRBV7-6 with TRBJ1-4; tentatively, D is TRBD1 (5 bases). CDR3 length equals 15 residues. Per germline, CDR1 SGHVS and CDR2 FNYEAQ. The CDR3 protein is CASSFSAGGGEKLVF. The CDR3 bases are TGTGCCAGCAGCTTCAGTGCGGGTGGGGGGGAAAAACTGGTTTTT.

This chain uses TRBV19 with TRBJ2-1; 7 bases are a match to TRBD1. The CDR3 spans 17 residues. V shed 5 bases, J shed 0 bases, and the junction held 10 bases outside the gene matches. CDR1 is LNHDA and CDR2 is SQIVND in the germline V gene (reference sequence). As DNA, the CDR3 is TGTGCCAGTAGTCTCCGACCGACAGGGAGCTCCTACAATGAGCAGTTCTTC. Protein product: CASSLRPTGSSYNEQFF. The whole variable domain, filled in from reference TRBV19 and TRBJ2-1, reads DGGITQSPKYLFRKEGQNVTLSCEQNLNHDAMYWYRQDPGQGLRLIYYSQIVNDFQKGDIAEGYSVSREKKESFPLTVTSAQKNPTAFYLCASSLRPTGSSYNEQFFGPGTRLTVL.

This clone was seen a handful of times. This chain uses TRBV4-2 with TRBJ2-1; 9 bases agree with TRBD1. V was clipped by 4 bases and J by 4 bases; unmatched bases: 11. Germline V lookup: CDR1 LGHNA, CDR2 YNFKEQ. The CDR3 is 17 residues long. The CDR3 spells CASSPDETGGGYNEQFF. The CDR3 region has the DNA TGTGCCAGCAGCCCAGACGAGACAGGGGGGGGTTACAATGAGCAGTTCTTC.

This sequence joins TRBV6-1 and TRBJ2-1; no definite D call. Germline CDR1 reads MNHNS; CDR2 reads SASEGT. The V end was cut by 8 bases, the J end by 7 bases, with 18 bases between. There are 14 residues in the CDR3. The CDR3 reads CASVTSTGWNEQFF. The CDR3 bases are TGTGCCAGCGTCACATCCACGGGTTGGAATGAGCAGTTCTTC.

The rearrangement joins TRBV9 to TRBJ1-6; no definite D call. This CDR3 is built from 13 residues. The V gene lost 3 bases and the J gene lost 9 bases, with 10 bases spanning the gap. Germline V gene lookup returns CDR1 SGDLS and CDR2 YYNGEE. CDR3 DNA: TGTGCCAGCAGCGCGGCCGGACTTTCACCCCTCCACTTT. This codes for CASSAAGLSPLHF.